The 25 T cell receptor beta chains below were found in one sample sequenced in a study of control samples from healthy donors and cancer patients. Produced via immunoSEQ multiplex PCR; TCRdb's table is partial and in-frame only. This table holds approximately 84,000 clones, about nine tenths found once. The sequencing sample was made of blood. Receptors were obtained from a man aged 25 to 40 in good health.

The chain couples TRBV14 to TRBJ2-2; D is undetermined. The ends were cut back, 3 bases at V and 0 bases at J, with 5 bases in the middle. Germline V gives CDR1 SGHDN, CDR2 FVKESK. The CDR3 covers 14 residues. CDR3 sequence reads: CASSQLANTGELFF. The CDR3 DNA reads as TGTGCCAGCAGCCAGCTAGCGAACACCGGGGAGCTGTTTTTT.

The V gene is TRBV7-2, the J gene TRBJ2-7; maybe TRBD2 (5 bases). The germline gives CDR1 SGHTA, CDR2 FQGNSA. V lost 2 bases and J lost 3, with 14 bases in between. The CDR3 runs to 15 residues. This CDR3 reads CASSLTPIAIYEQYF. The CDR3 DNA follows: TGTGCCAGCAGCTTAACCCCGATAGCGATCTACGAGCAGTACTTC.

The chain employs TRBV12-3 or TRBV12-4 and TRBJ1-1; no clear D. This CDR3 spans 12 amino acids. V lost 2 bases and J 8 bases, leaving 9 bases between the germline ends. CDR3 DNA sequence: TGTGCCAGCAGTTTATGGGAGGGCGAAGCTTTCTTT. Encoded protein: CASSLWEGEAFF.

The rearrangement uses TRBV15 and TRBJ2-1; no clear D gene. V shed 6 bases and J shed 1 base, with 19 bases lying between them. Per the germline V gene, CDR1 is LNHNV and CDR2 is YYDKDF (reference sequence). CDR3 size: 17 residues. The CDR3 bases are TGTGCCACCAGACCAGATCAGCTAGATAAATCCTACAATGAGCAGTTCTTC. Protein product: CATRPDQLDKSYNEQFF.

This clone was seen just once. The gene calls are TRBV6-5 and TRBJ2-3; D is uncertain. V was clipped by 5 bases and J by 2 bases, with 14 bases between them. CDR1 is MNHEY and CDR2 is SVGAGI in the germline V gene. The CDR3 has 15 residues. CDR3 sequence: CASSNLGRPTDTQYF. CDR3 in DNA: TGTGCCAGCAGTAACCTGGGCCGGCCCACAGATACGCAGTATTTT.

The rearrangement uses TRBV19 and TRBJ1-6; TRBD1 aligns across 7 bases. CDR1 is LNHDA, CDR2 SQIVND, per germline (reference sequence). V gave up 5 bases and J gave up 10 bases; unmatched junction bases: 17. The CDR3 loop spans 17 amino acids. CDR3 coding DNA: TGTGCCAGTAGTCCGTGGGGTACAGGGGAAAAAGTGTCACCCCTCCACTTT. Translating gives CASSPWGTGEKVSPLHF.

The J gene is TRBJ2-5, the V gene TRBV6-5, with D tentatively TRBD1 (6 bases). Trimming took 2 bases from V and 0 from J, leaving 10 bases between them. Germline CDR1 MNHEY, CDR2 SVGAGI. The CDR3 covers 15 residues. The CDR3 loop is CASSYSRGYQETQYF. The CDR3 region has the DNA TGTGCCAGCAGTTACAGTAGGGGGTACCAAGAGACCCAGTACTTC.

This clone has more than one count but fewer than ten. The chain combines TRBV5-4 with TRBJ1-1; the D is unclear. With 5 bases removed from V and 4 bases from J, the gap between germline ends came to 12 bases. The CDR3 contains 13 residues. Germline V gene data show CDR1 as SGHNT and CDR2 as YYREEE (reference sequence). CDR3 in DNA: TGTGCCAGCAGATCGGGAGGGAGCACTGAAGCTTTCTTT. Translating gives CASRSGGSTEAFF.

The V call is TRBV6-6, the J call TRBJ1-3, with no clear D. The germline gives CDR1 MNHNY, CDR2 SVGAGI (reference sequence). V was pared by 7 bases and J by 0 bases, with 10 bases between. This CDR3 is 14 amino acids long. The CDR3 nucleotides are TGTGCCAGCACGGAGTTTTCCTCTGGAAACACCATATATTTT. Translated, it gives CASTEFSSGNTIYF.

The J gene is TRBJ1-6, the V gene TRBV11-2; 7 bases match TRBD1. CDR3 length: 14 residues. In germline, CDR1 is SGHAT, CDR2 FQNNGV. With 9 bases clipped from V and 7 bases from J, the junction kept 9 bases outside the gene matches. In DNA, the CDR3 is TGTGCCAGTACCAGGGACAGCCAGAATTCACCCCTCCACTTT. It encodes CASTRDSQNSPLHF.

The CDR3 is CATSEGDTQYF. DNA for the CDR3: TGTGCCACCAGTGAAGGAGATACGCAGTATTTT. The genes are TRBV24-1 and TRBJ2-3; no firm D call. The length of the CDR3 is 11 residues. Germline V gene data show CDR1 as KGHDR and CDR2 as SFDVKD. V lost 4 bases and J 5 bases, leaving 3 bases between the germline ends.

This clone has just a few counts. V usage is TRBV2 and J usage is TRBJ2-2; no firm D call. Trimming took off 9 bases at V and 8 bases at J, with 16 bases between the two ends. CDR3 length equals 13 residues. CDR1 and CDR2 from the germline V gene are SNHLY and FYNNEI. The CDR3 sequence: CASNKFQGGELFF. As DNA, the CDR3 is TGTGCCAGTAATAAGTTCCAAGGAGGGGAGCTGTTTTTT.

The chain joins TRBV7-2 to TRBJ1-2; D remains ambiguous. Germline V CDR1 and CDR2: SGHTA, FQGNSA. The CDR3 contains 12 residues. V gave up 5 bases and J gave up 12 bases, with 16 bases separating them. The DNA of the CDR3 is TGTGCCAGCAGCCGGACCGCTATTACAGACACCTTC. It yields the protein CASSRTAITDTF.

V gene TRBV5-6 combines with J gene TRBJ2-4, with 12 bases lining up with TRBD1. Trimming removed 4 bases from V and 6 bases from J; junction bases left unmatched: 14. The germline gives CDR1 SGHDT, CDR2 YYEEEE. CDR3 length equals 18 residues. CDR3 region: CASSHGTGGAPASNIQYF. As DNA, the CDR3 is TGTGCCAGCAGCCACGGGACAGGGGGCGCACCGGCCTCAAACATTCAGTACTTC.

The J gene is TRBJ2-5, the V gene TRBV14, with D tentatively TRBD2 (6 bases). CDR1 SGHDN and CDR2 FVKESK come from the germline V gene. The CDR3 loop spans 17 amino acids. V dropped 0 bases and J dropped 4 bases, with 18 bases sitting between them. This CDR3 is CASSQEEGRRTLETQYF. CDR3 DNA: TGTGCCAGCAGCCAAGAGGAGGGGAGGAGGACCTTAGAGACCCAGTACTTC.

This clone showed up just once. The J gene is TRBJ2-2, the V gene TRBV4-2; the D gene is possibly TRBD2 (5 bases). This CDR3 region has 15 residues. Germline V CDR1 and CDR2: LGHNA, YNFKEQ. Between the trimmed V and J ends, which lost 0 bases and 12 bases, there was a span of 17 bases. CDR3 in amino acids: CASSQDAGSGGKLFF. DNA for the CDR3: TGTGCCAGCAGCCAAGATGCGGGTAGTGGTGGGAAGCTGTTTTTT.

The CDR3 region is CAIRSGQGDTEAFF. For the CDR3, the DNA is TGTGCCATCAGATCGGGACAGGGGGACACTGAAGCTTTCTTT. V is TRBV10-3 and J is TRBJ1-1; 11 nucleotides agree with TRBD1. This CDR3 region has 14 residues. Germline V gives CDR1 ENHRY, CDR2 SYGVKD. Germline trimming cut 6 bases from V and 3 bases from J; bases unmatched to any gene: 3.

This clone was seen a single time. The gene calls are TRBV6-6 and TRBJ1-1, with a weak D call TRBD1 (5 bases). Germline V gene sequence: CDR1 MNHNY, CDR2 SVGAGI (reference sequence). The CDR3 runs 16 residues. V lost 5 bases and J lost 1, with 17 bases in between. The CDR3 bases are TGTGCCAGCAGTCCCCGCGGGCGGACAACGAACACTGAAGCTTTCTTT. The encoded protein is CASSPRGRTTNTEAFF.

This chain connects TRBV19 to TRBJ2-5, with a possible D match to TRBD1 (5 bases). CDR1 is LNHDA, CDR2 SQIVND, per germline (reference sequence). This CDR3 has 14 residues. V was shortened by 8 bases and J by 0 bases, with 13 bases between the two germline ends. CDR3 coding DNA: TGTGCCAGTGCCGACAGACGCTACCAAGAGACCCAGTACTTC. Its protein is CASADRRYQETQYF.

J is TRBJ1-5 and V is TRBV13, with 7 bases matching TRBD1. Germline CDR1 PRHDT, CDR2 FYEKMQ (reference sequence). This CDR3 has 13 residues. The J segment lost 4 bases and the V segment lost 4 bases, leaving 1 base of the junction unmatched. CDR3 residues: CASSSGGNQPQHF. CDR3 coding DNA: TGTGCCAGCAGCTCAGGGGGTAATCAGCCCCAGCATTTT. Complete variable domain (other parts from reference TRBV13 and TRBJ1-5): AAGVIQSPRHLIKEKRETATLKCYPIPRHDTVYWYQQGPGQDPQFLISFYEKMQSDKGSIPDRFSAQQFSDYHSELNMSSLELGDSALYFCASSSGGNQPQHFGDGTRLSIL.

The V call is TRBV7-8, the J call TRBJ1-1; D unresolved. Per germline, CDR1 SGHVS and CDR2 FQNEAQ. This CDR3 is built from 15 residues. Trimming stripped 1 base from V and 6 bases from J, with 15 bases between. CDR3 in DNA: TGTGCCAGCAGCTTAGTATCCCATCTTTCCGCTGAAGCTTTCTTT. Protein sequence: CASSLVSHLSAEAFF.

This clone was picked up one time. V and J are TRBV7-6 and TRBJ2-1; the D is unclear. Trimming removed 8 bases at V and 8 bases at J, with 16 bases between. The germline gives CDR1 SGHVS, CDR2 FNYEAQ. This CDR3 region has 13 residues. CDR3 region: CASGRGTTHEQFF. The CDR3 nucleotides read TGTGCCAGCGGACGAGGCACAACCCATGAGCAGTTCTTC.

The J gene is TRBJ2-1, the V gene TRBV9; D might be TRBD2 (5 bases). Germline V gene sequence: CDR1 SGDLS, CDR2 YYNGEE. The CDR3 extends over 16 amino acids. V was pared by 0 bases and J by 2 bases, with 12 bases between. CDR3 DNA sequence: TGTGCCAGCAGCGTAGGAGCACCCGGGGCCTACAATGAGCAGTTCTTC. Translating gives CASSVGAPGAYNEQFF. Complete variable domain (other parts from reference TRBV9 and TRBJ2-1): DSGVTQTPKHLITATGQRVTLRCSPRSGDLSVYWYQQSLDQGLQFLIQYYNGEERAKGNILERFSAQQFPDLHSELNLSSLELGDSALYFCASSVGAPGAYNEQFFGPGTRLTVL.

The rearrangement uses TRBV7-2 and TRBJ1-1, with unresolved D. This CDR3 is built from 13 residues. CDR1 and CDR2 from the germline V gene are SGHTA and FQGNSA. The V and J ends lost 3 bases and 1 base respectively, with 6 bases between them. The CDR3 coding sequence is TGTGCCAGCAGCTTTTCAGAGAACACTGAAGCTTTCTTT. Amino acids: CASSFSENTEAFF.

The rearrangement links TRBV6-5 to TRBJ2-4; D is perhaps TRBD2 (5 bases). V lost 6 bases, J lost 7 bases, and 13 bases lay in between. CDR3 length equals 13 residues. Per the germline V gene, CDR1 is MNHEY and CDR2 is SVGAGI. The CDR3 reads CASSSPRENIQYF. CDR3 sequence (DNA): TGTGCCAGCAGCTCTCCAAGGGAGAACATTCAGTACTTC.